This TCR beta chain emerged from a study of T cells in Graves' hyperthyroidism and ophthalmopathy. Amplification targeted TCR beta CDR3 regions from RNA transcripts. A first-round RT-PCR of the TCR CDR3 used the HTBI primer set. In TCRdb, the multiplex PCR reads were re-called with MiXCR into one record per CDR3 protein. The repertoire holds roughly 380,000 distinct CDR3 sequences, about an eighth seen once, with less than 6.5% in the top ten. V was pared by 3 bases and J by 5 bases, with 4 bases of the junction left unmatched. Germline assignment: CDR1 MNHEY and CDR2 SMNVEV (reference sequence). This CDR3 comprises 14 residues. Newly diagnosed hyperthyroidism, duration under 2 months, in patients aged 18 to 65. Whole-study findings and limits: Prediction of ophthalmopathy progression came a median roughly 6.6 months pre-onset.

This clonotype was counted ten times or more. Its antigen is unidentified. Sequences were obtained from blood. The source is a woman aged 18-29 years with Graves' hyperthyroidism. The genes are TRBV27 and TRBJ1-5; 7 nucleotides line up with TRBD1. CDR3 nucleotide sequence: TGTGCCAGCAGTTTGGACAGGTTTGATCAGCCCCAGCATTTT. This encodes CASSLDRFDQPQHF.